The next 7 T cell receptor beta chains were all read from a single sample in a study of T-cell memory formation after mild COVID-19. TCRdb passed the 5' RACE reads through MiXCR, listing each CDR3 protein once. The sample has approximately 570,000 distinct CDR3 sequences; about 20% are singletons. Sequenced sample: PBMCs or a T cell subset sorted from them (not recorded which). The receptors derive from an adult woman who had mild COVID-19 (a few samples of this study predate the infection). Cell type and time point are not known.

The gene calls are TRBV18 and TRBJ2-7; tentatively, D is TRBD2 (5 bases). CDR3 length: 13 residues. With 6 bases removed from V and 6 bases from J, the gap between germline ends came to 15 bases. Germline CDR1 is KGHSH and CDR2 is LQKENI. The CDR3 spells CASSPEVGIEQYF. Here the CDR3 DNA reads TGTGCCAGCTCGCCGGAGGTTGGGATCGAGCAGTACTTC.

This clonotype has just a few counts. The gene calls are TRBV24-1 and TRBJ2-1, with TRBD2 as a possible D gene (6 bases). The CDR3 covers 16 residues. Germline CDR1 is KGHDR and CDR2 is SFDVKD. Trimming took 0 bases from V and 8 from J, leaving 16 bases between them. The CDR3 reads CATSDLGSGPGYEQFF. In DNA, the CDR3 is TGTGCCACCAGTGATTTGGGTAGCGGCCCGGGTTATGAGCAGTTCTTC.

This clonotype was seen a few times. This chain joins TRBV7-2 and TRBJ1-2; the D is unclear. The V and J ends lost 1 base and 4 bases respectively, with 13 bases between them. Per the germline V gene, CDR1 is SGHTA and CDR2 is FQGNSA. There are 15 residues in the CDR3. CDR3 residues: CASSLEAGLLYGYTF. CDR3 nucleotides: TGTGCCAGCAGCTTAGAGGCGGGCTTACTCTATGGCTACACCTTC.

A few counts support this clonotype. This rearrangement joins TRBV6-2 or TRBV6-3 to TRBJ2-2; the match to TRBD1 covers 7 bases. Germline CDR1 is MNHEY and CDR2 is SVGEGT. The CDR3 loop spans 13 amino acids. V was clipped by 10 bases and J by 4 bases; unmatched bases: 6. CDR3 coding DNA: TGTGCCACCGCGGACAGGCCCACCGGGGAGCTGTTTTTT. Translation gives CATADRPTGELFF.

The chain couples TRBV19 to TRBJ2-1; 9 bases map to TRBD2. The CDR3 length is 15 residues. Germline V gives CDR1 LNHDA, CDR2 SQIVND (reference sequence). Germline trimming cut 5 bases from V and 6 bases from J; bases unmatched to any gene: 8. The CDR3 bases are TGTGCCAGTAGTGTGCTAGCGGGGACCGGCAATGAGCAGTTCTTC. It translates to CASSVLAGTGNEQFF.

This chain's CDR3 is CATSAAFVGHNEQFF. As DNA, the CDR3 is TGTGCCACCAGTGCCGCTTTTGTAGGCCACAATGAGCAGTTCTTC. The rearrangement links TRBV24-1 to TRBJ2-1, with D unclear. Germline V gene data show CDR1 as KGHDR and CDR2 as SFDVKD. The V end was cut by 5 bases, the J end by 5 bases, with 15 bases between. This CDR3 contains 15 residues.

The chain combines TRBV7-6 with TRBJ2-3, with D perhaps matching TRBD2 (5 bases). The CDR3 sequence is 16 residues long. CDR1 SGHVS and CDR2 FNYEAQ come from the germline V gene. V was shortened by 2 bases and J by 8 bases, with 20 bases between the two germline ends. The CDR3 coding sequence is TGTGCCAGCAGCTTATTACTAGTCGGCATAGTTGGTACGCAGTATTTT. As protein: CASSLLLVGIVGTQYF.